Below, 26 T cell receptor beta chains from the same sample are listed, as sequenced in a study of blood T cell repertoires in COVID-19. Profiling relied on immunoSEQ multiplex PCR, and the TCRdb table lists in-frame clones only, not all of them. The repertoire holds about 59,000 clones, with 90% as singletons. The source material was peripheral blood. These receptors were taken from a man older than 75 with acute or convalescent COVID-19.

This clone appeared once. The chain is built from TRBV19 and TRBJ1-2, with D possibly matching TRBD1 (5 bases). The V gene lost 3 bases and the J gene lost 2 bases, with 16 bases spanning the gap. In germline, CDR1 is LNHDA, CDR2 SQIVND (reference sequence). This CDR3 is 16 amino acids long. The CDR3 here is CASSIFMGLRNYGYTF. In DNA form, the CDR3 reads TGTGCCAGTAGTATTTTTATGGGACTGAGAAACTATGGCTACACCTTC.

The chain employs TRBV9 and TRBJ1-6; unclear D gene. The germline V and J ends were trimmed by 0 bases and 4 bases, with 8 bases remaining between them. Germline-derived CDR1 and CDR2 are SGDLS and YYNGEE. The CDR3 contains 15 residues. CDR3 region: CASSVGTVYNSPLHF. CDR3 coding DNA: TGTGCCAGCAGCGTAGGGACTGTGTATAATTCACCCCTCCACTTT.

DNA for the CDR3: TGTGCCAGCAGACGGACAGGGGAGGACTATGGCTACACCTTC. Translating gives CASRRTGEDYGYTF. V gene TRBV7-2 combines with J gene TRBJ1-2; TRBD1 agrees at 9 bases. Germline trimming cut 6 bases from V and 3 bases from J; bases unmatched to any gene: 5. The CDR3 is made up of 14 amino acids. The germline V gene encodes CDR1 SGHTA and CDR2 FQGNSA.

V gene TRBV5-1 combines with J gene TRBJ2-2; D is ambiguous. V was shortened by 3 bases and J by 7 bases, with 4 bases between the two germline ends. CDR1 is SGHRS and CDR2 is YFSETQ in the germline V gene. CDR3 size: 11 residues. The CDR3 region is CASSSYGELFF. DNA of the CDR3: TGCGCCAGCAGCTCTTACGGGGAGCTGTTTTTT.

Only one count was recorded for this clone. This chain links TRBV7-9 with TRBJ1-5; TRBD1 aligns across 9 bases. CDR1 and CDR2 (germline): SEHNR, FQNEAQ (reference sequence). V was pared by 5 bases and J by 2 bases, with 4 bases of the junction left unmatched. There are 15 residues in the CDR3. The CDR3 sequence: CASSRRTGGNQPQHF. In nucleotides, the CDR3 is TGTGCCAGCAGCCGTCGGACAGGGGGCAATCAGCCCCAGCATTTT.

About this clone itself: One end of the junction does not line up with germline, which may come from a read error. J is TRBJ2-1 and V is TRBV28, with 9 bases matching TRBD2. This CDR3 is built from 17 residues. Germline assignment: CDR1 MDHEN and CDR2 SYDVKM. CDR3 coding DNA: TGTGCCAGCAGCCACCTAAAGCGGGGGGTGGGCTACACTGAGCAGTTCTTC. Translation: CASSHLKRGVGYTEQFF.

In this sample, this clone turned up a few times. The rearrangement uses TRBV3-1 (or the pseudogene TRBV3-2) and TRBJ1-1; no clear D. CDR3 length: 14 amino acids. Trimming shortened V by 4 bases and J by 4 bases, and 13 bases separated the two germline ends. Germline CDR1 and CDR2: LGHDT and YNNKEL (reference sequence). The CDR3 sequence is CASSRTFEGTEAFF. The DNA of the CDR3 is TGTGCCAGCAGCCGAACATTTGAGGGCACTGAAGCTTTCTTT.

The sample holds one count of this clone. The rearrangement joins TRBV6-1 to TRBJ1-2; D ambiguous. V was shortened by 0 bases and J by 2 bases, with 7 bases between the two germline ends. This CDR3 is 14 amino acids long. Germline loops: CDR1 MNHNS, CDR2 SASEGT. CDR3 bases: TGTGCCAGCAGTGAAGCGTACTTGAACTATGGCTACACCTTC. It is translated as CASSEAYLNYGYTF.

The chain uses TRBV12-1 and TRBJ1-6; the table gives TRBD1 as D, unverified against the DNA. TRBV12-1 is a listed pseudogene. The CDR3 totals 15 residues. The CDR3 loop reads CASSQIWTVNSPLHF. The CDR3 region has the DNA TGTGCCAGCAGCCAGATCTGGACAGTTAATTCACCCCTCCACTTT.

For this clone: A junction boundary mismatches the germline segment, possibly from a read error. This sequence joins TRBV7-9 and TRBJ2-1; 8 bases are a match to TRBD2. Germline assignment: CDR1 SEHNR and CDR2 FQNEAQ (reference sequence). The CDR3 sequence is 15 residues long. The CDR3 loop is CASSLARGVYNEQFF. DNA for the CDR3: TGTGCCAGCAGCCTAGCGCGGGGGGTTTACAATGAGCAGTTCTTC.

The chain has TRBV7-2 and TRBJ2-7, with TRBD2 as a possible D gene (5 bases). The CDR3 runs 15 residues. Germline V gives CDR1 SGHTA, CDR2 FQGNSA. Between the trimmed V and J ends, which lost 1 base and 3 bases, there was a span of 13 bases. The DNA for the CDR3 is TGTGCCAGCAGCTTAGGGATCTCGGGGTTCTACGAGCAGTACTTC. Its protein is CASSLGISGFYEQYF.

The V gene is TRBV23-1, the J gene TRBJ1-5; 11 bases match TRBD1. TRBV23-1 is known as an ORF, though its function is uncertain. V shed 6 bases and J 4 bases; nucleotides not matched to a gene: 11. The CDR3 is made up of 17 amino acids. The CDR3 DNA sequence: TGCGCCAGCAGCAGGACCCCGGGACAGGGGGGGAATCAGCCCCAGCATTTT. Amino acid sequence: CASSRTPGQGGNQPQHF.

V and J are TRBV5-1 and TRBJ1-1, with TRBD1 identical over 7 bases. The CDR3 loop spans 16 amino acids. J gave up 1 base and V 4 bases, and 10 bases lay outside the gene matches. Germline V gene data show CDR1 as SGHRS and CDR2 as YFSETQ. The CDR3 loop reads CASSPDRAFTNTEAFF. In DNA form, the CDR3 reads TGCGCCAGCAGCCCCGACAGGGCATTCACGAACACTGAAGCTTTCTTT.

CDR3 in amino acids: CASSFTTDSYEQYF. CDR3 nucleotide sequence: TGCGCCAGCAGCTTCACGACAGACTCCTACGAGCAGTACTTC. The chain uses TRBV5-1 and TRBJ2-7, with D possibly matching TRBD1 (5 bases). The length of the CDR3 is 14 residues. Looked up from germline, CDR1 is SGHRS and CDR2 is YFSETQ. The ends were cut back, 2 bases at V and 0 bases at J, with 9 bases in the middle.

The V gene is TRBV5-1, the J gene TRBJ1-2; 7 bases fit TRBD1. V lost 1 base and J lost 4; bases outside the gene matches: 16. Germline V gene lookup returns CDR1 SGHRS and CDR2 YFSETQ. CDR3 length equals 18 residues. CDR3 loop: CASSLFTLAGQVRYGYTF. CDR3 in DNA: TGCGCCAGCAGCTTGTTCACTCTGGCCGGACAGGTCCGCTATGGCTACACCTTC.

The chain uses TRBV7-6 and TRBJ1-3; D not certain. The ends were cut back, 1 base at V and 7 bases at J, with 11 bases in the middle. The CDR3 is made up of 14 amino acids. The germline V gene has CDR1 SGHVS and CDR2 FNYEAQ. CDR3 DNA sequence: TGTGCCAGCAGCTTAGGAGTAAACCGGAACACCATATATTTT. Protein product: CASSLGVNRNTIYF.

V usage is TRBV28 and J usage is TRBJ2-7, with D hard to call. CDR3 length: 12 amino acids. Looked up from germline, CDR1 is MDHEN and CDR2 is SYDVKM. Trimming pared 2 bases from V and 6 bases from J, leaving 8 bases between. CDR3 sequence: CASSLGPREQYF. CDR3 DNA sequence: TGTGCCAGCAGTTTAGGGCCCCGCGAGCAGTACTTC.

The rearrangement uses TRBV4-2 and TRBJ2-3, with 14 bases matching TRBD2. Germline assignment: CDR1 LGHNA and CDR2 YNFKEQ. The length of the CDR3 is 16 residues. V trimming: 4 bases; J trimming: 5 bases; junction bases outside the gene matches: 5. In DNA form, the CDR3 reads TGTGCCAGCAGCCCCGGGACTAGCGGGGGTAAAGATACGCAGTATTTT. It encodes CASSPGTSGGKDTQYF.

The chain has TRBV5-1 and TRBJ1-3; a possible D gene is TRBD1 (6 bases). Germline V lookup: CDR1 SGHRS, CDR2 YFSETQ. This CDR3 is built from 16 residues. Trimming took 2 bases from V and 0 from J, leaving 12 bases between them. CDR3 protein: CASSLVGASSGNTIYF. CDR3 nucleotide sequence: TGCGCCAGCAGCTTAGTGGGGGCCAGCTCTGGAAACACCATATATTTT.

This chain uses TRBV7-6 with TRBJ1-2; TRBD1 is a possible D gene (5 bases). Germline V gene lookup returns CDR1 SGHVS and CDR2 FNYEAQ. Trimming took off 8 bases at V and 0 bases at J, with 13 bases between the two ends. CDR3 size: 14 residues. The CDR3 here is CASSQVGANYGYTF. DNA for the CDR3: TGTGCCAGCTCTCAAGTAGGGGCTAACTATGGCTACACCTTC.

The V call is TRBV5-4, the J call TRBJ1-2; D ambiguous. V lost 1 base to trimming and J lost 5 bases, with 12 bases between them. Germline V gene lookup returns CDR1 SGHNT and CDR2 YYREEE (reference sequence). The CDR3 contains 14 residues. The CDR3 DNA follows: TGTGCCAGCAGCTTGCCCCAGGCCGAGTATGGCTACACCTTC. This gives the protein CASSLPQAEYGYTF.

The rearrangement uses TRBV3-1 (or the pseudogene TRBV3-2) and TRBJ2-2; TRBD2 agrees at 9 bases. After removal of 1 base from V and 2 bases from J, the junction contained 11 bases not matched to a gene. Germline V lookup: CDR1 LGHDT, CDR2 YNNKEL (reference sequence). This CDR3 contains 19 residues. In nucleotides, the CDR3 is TGTGCCAGCAGCCAAGTCTTGGTCTGGCGGGGGGGAAACACCGGGGAGCTGTTTTTT. Translating it yields CASSQVLVWRGGNTGELFF.

The genes are TRBV2 and TRBJ1-6, with D possibly being TRBD1 (5 bases). This CDR3 has 13 amino acids. V dropped 6 bases and J dropped 7 bases, with 10 bases sitting between them. Germline V gene lookup returns CDR1 SNHLY and CDR2 FYNNEI. The DNA for the CDR3 is TGTGCCAGCAGGGGGCCTGGGAATTCACCCCTCCACTTT. It codes for CASRGPGNSPLHF.

The chain recombines TRBV5-6 with TRBJ2-7, with 10 bases that match TRBD1. The CDR3 covers 14 residues. Losses at the gene ends were 4 bases for V and 4 bases for J; bases not matched to a gene: 5. Germline values: CDR1 SGHDT, CDR2 YYEEEE. This chain's CDR3 is CASSRQGAGYEQYF. CDR3 DNA sequence: TGTGCCAGCAGCCGACAGGGGGCAGGGTACGAGCAGTACTTC.

V usage is TRBV7-2 and J usage is TRBJ1-2; D is perhaps TRBD1 (6 bases). V was cut by 2 bases and J by 0 bases, with 10 bases left in between. CDR3 length: 15 residues. Germline lookup yields CDR1 SGHTA and CDR2 FQGNSA. The CDR3 DNA reads as TGTGCCAGCAGCTTAATAGGGGGAGCTAACTATGGCTACACCTTC. It encodes CASSLIGGANYGYTF.

The rearrangement links TRBV11-2 to TRBJ2-3; TRBD1 aligns across 10 bases. Per germline, CDR1 SGHAT and CDR2 FQNNGV. The CDR3 sequence is 15 residues long. Trimming removed 5 bases from V and 5 bases from J; junction bases left unmatched: 7. The CDR3 is CASSKTGGEIDTQYF. Written as DNA, the CDR3 is TGTGCCAGCAGCAAGACAGGGGGCGAGATAGATACGCAGTATTTT.